Presented here are 26 T cell receptor beta chains from one specimen sequenced in a study of cytomegalovirus exposure and HLA in healthy donors. The primer mix had 60 Vbeta and 13 Jbeta primers. TCRdb's table, derived via immunoSEQ multiplex PCR, lists solely in-frame clones and lacks some. The sample shows about 150,000 clones, more than 70% of them seen only once. The specimen sequenced was PBMCs. These receptors came from a woman aged 40 to 50 in good health and CMV-seronegative.

The chain links TRBV30 to TRBJ2-7, with TRBD1 matching 7 bases. J lost 4 bases, V lost 1 base, and 4 bases had no gene match. This CDR3 contains 13 residues. Germline V gives CDR1 GTSNPN, CDR2 SVGIG (reference sequence). This CDR3 is CAWSAKGAYEQYF. For the CDR3, the DNA is TGTGCCTGGAGTGCGAAGGGGGCTTACGAGCAGTACTTC.

V gene TRBV18 combines with J gene TRBJ2-1, with D possibly matching TRBD2 (5 bases). Trimming stripped 0 bases from V and 8 bases from J, with 11 bases between. Germline values: CDR1 KGHSH, CDR2 LQKENI. This CDR3 has 14 residues. The CDR3, as DNA: TGTGCCAGCTCACCACCATCACGGGGAGATGAGCAGTTCTTC. It codes for CASSPPSRGDEQFF.

V and J are TRBV29-1 and TRBJ2-4, with a possible D match to TRBD2 (7 bases). The CDR3 contains 13 residues. Germline CDR1 is SQVTM and CDR2 is ANQGSEA. The ends were cut back, 4 bases at V and 7 bases at J, with 14 bases in the middle. In DNA form, the CDR3 reads TGCAGCGTTGTAGGGGGGGCTGAGAACATTCAGTACTTC. Protein sequence: CSVVGGAENIQYF.

CDR3: CASNIGEGGELFF. CDR3 nucleotide sequence: TGTGCCAGCAATATCGGGGAGGGCGGGGAGCTGTTTTTT. This chain connects TRBV7-2 to TRBJ2-2; the match to TRBD2 covers 7 bases. CDR1 SGHTA and CDR2 FQGNSA come from the germline V gene. J gave up 7 bases and V 7 bases, and 6 bases lay outside the gene matches. CDR3 length: 13 residues.

The V call is TRBV28, the J call TRBJ1-1; weak D call: TRBD1 (5 bases). The CDR3 runs to 13 residues. The ends were cut back, 8 bases at V and 3 bases at J, with 13 bases in the middle. Germline CDR1 is MDHEN and CDR2 is SYDVKM. This CDR3 reads CASRRQLDTEAFF. DNA of the CDR3: TGTGCCAGCCGACGACAGCTGGACACTGAAGCTTTCTTT.

This chain joins TRBV30 and TRBJ2-3; 8 bases are shared with TRBD1. The V gene's germline CDR1 is GTSNPN and CDR2 SVGIG (reference sequence). The J segment lost 4 bases and the V segment lost 4 bases, leaving 10 bases of the junction unmatched. This CDR3 contains 15 residues. The CDR3 spells CAWNTGGSLPDTQYF. CDR3 nucleotides: TGTGCCTGGAACACAGGGGGTTCTCTCCCAGATACGCAGTATTTT.

The V call is TRBV27, the J call TRBJ1-6; TRBD1 aligns across 8 bases. The V and J ends lost 2 bases and 7 bases, in that order; junction bases with no gene match: 10. Germline-derived CDR1 and CDR2 are MNHEY and SMNVEV (reference sequence). This CDR3 region has 17 residues. CDR3 protein: CASSLIQGARENSPLHF. The CDR3 coding sequence is TGTGCCAGCAGTTTAATTCAGGGGGCGCGGGAAAATTCACCCCTCCACTTT.

This clone has a single count. The chain combines TRBV19 with TRBJ2-7; 7 bases are shared with TRBD2. In germline, CDR1 is LNHDA, CDR2 SQIVND (reference sequence). The length of the CDR3 is 15 residues. The trim removed 6 bases at V and 0 bases at J, leaving 8 bases unmatched. CDR3 residues: CASRSAGISSYEQYF. CDR3 DNA sequence: TGTGCCAGTAGGTCAGCGGGAATTAGCTCCTACGAGCAGTACTTC.

The chain couples TRBV27 to TRBJ2-1; D is perhaps TRBD1 (6 bases). Trimming pared 4 bases from V and 6 bases from J, leaving 16 bases between. Germline-derived CDR1 and CDR2 are MNHEY and SMNVEV (reference sequence). The CDR3 extends over 15 amino acids. CDR3 nucleotide sequence: TGTGCCAGCAGTTCCCCCCGGGACACGGCCAATGAGCAGTTCTTC. Amino acid sequence: CASSSPRDTANEQFF.

This clone was counted a few times. J is TRBJ2-2 and V is TRBV4-1, with a possible D match to TRBD1 (5 bases). The CDR3 is 18 residues long. V was trimmed by 3 bases and J by 0 bases, leaving 17 bases between them. Germline V CDR1 and CDR2: MGHRA, YSYEKL. CDR3 protein: CASSHSPRTPTNTGELFF. The DNA of the CDR3 is TGCGCCAGCAGCCATTCCCCCAGGACACCGACGAACACCGGGGAGCTGTTTTTT.

V is TRBV15 and J is TRBJ1-1; D not certain. The CDR3 covers 15 residues. From germline, CDR1 is LNHNV and CDR2 YYDKDF (reference sequence). Deletions cut 1 base from V and 5 bases from J, with 14 bases between. The DNA for the CDR3 is TGTGCCACCAGCAGAGGAGGATTCAGTCGGACTGAAGCTTTCTTT. Translation gives CATSRGGFSRTEAFF.

V usage is TRBV9 and J usage is TRBJ2-1; D remains unclear. Trimming removed 0 bases at V and 7 bases at J, with 5 bases between. The V gene's germline CDR1 is SGDLS and CDR2 YYNGEE. The CDR3 consists of 12 residues. The CDR3 DNA reads as TGTGCCAGCAGCGTAGGCCGGAATGAGCAGTTCTTC. Its translation: CASSVGRNEQFF.

The chain recombines TRBV11-2 with TRBJ1-6; D not certain. Germline CDR1 and CDR2: SGHAT and FQNNGV. The CDR3 spans 14 residues. V dropped 1 base and J dropped 11 bases, with 12 bases sitting between them. The CDR3 coding sequence is TGTGCCAGCAGCTTAGTACCCCTTGAGACACCCCTCCACTTT. Translating gives CASSLVPLETPLHF.

V usage is TRBV18 and J usage is TRBJ2-7; D possibly corresponds to TRBD2 (5 bases). V was clipped by 2 bases and J by 4 bases, with 12 bases between them. CDR1 and CDR2 from the germline V gene are KGHSH and LQKENI. The CDR3 runs 14 residues. The CDR3: CASSPISGGYEQYF. DNA of the CDR3: TGTGCCAGCTCACCAATCTCCGGAGGTTACGAGCAGTACTTC.

V is TRBV5-1 and J is TRBJ1-1; D possibly corresponds to TRBD1 (6 bases). Trimming took 4 bases from V and 1 from J, leaving 14 bases between them. The CDR3 spans 15 residues. Looked up from germline, CDR1 is SGHRS and CDR2 is YFSETQ. DNA of the CDR3: TGCGCCAGCAGCCGGAACAGGGAAAGGAACACTGAAGCTTTCTTT. It specifies CASSRNRERNTEAFF.

This clone was detected only a few times. This chain joins TRBV29-1 and TRBJ2-7; the match to TRBD1 covers 8 bases. With V trimmed by 4 bases and J by 2 bases, 4 bases remained unmatched. The V gene's germline CDR1 is SQVTM and CDR2 ANQGSEA. The CDR3 consists of 13 residues. CDR3 DNA: TGCAGCGTTGGGACAGGGAACACCTACGAGCAGTACTTC. Its protein is CSVGTGNTYEQYF.

V gene TRBV30 combines with J gene TRBJ1-2; possibly TRBD1 for D (5 bases). V was pared by 0 bases and J by 5 bases, with 16 bases between. Germline loops: CDR1 GTSNPN, CDR2 SVGIG (reference sequence). The CDR3 runs 15 residues. The chain's CDR3 is CAWSVLGGGMYGYTF. Written as DNA, the CDR3 is TGTGCCTGGAGTGTACTGGGGGGGGGAATGTATGGCTACACCTTC.

The CDR3 DNA follows: TGTGCCAGCAGTGAACTCGACACCCAGAGCTCCTACGAGCAGTACTTC. Amino acid sequence: CASSELDTQSSYEQYF. The chain joins TRBV6-1 to TRBJ2-7; no firm D call. V lost 2 bases to trimming and J lost 0 bases, with 14 bases between them. This CDR3 region has 16 residues. Germline V gene data show CDR1 as MNHNS and CDR2 as SASEGT.

Only one count was recorded for this clone. The rearrangement links TRBV5-1 to TRBJ2-7; D may be TRBD1 (6 bases). The CDR3 spans 17 residues. Germline CDR1 reads SGHRS; CDR2 reads YFSETQ. V lost 2 bases to trimming and J lost 1 base, with 19 bases between them. CDR3 protein: CASSFRQVVGTSYEQYF. The CDR3 DNA is TGCGCCAGCAGCTTCCGACAGGTAGTCGGTACATCCTACGAGCAGTACTTC.

This clone showed up just once. The V and J genes are TRBV6-1 and TRBJ1-5; perhaps TRBD1 as D (5 bases). V gave up 1 base and J gave up 3 bases, with 10 bases separating them. This CDR3 spans 15 amino acids. Per germline, CDR1 MNHNS and CDR2 SASEGT. The DNA for the CDR3 is TGTGCCAGCAGTGAAGGGGCAGGGCCCAATCAGCCCCAGCATTTT. As protein: CASSEGAGPNQPQHF.

The rearrangement joins TRBV7-9 to TRBJ1-1; TRBD1 matches at 8 bases. Germline CDR1 and CDR2: SEHNR and FQNEAQ (reference sequence). This CDR3 has 13 residues. The trim removed 4 bases at V and 4 bases at J, leaving 2 bases unmatched. The CDR3 DNA reads as TGTGCCAGCAGCTCCAGGGGGCTCACTGAAGCTTTCTTT. Translated, it gives CASSSRGLTEAFF.

This sequence joins TRBV29-1 and TRBJ1-3; TRBD1 is a possible D gene (6 bases). V lost 7 bases and J lost 7, with 11 bases in between. This CDR3 contains 11 residues. Germline V gene data show CDR1 as SQVTM and CDR2 as ANQGSEA. Written as DNA, the CDR3 is TGCAGCGCCGGGACATCGAACACCATATATTTT. It yields the protein CSAGTSNTIYF. The full variable domain, with the rest looked up from reference TRBV29-1 and TRBJ1-3, is SAVISQKPSRDICQRGTSLTIQCQVDSQVTMMFWYRQQPGQSLTLIATANQGSEATYESGFVIDKFPISRPNLTFSTLTVSNMSPEDSSIYLCSAGTSNTIYFGEGSWLTVV.

A few counts support this clone. This rearrangement joins TRBV6-6 to TRBJ1-5; D is ambiguous. V lost 2 bases, J lost 3 bases, and 8 bases lay in between. CDR3 size: 14 residues. CDR1 is MNHNY and CDR2 is SVGAGI in the germline V gene (reference sequence). The CDR3 is CASSYAQYNQPQHF. DNA for the CDR3: TGTGCCAGCAGTTACGCACAGTACAATCAGCCCCAGCATTTT.

V is TRBV28 and J is TRBJ2-1, with 7 nucleotides matching TRBD2. V shed 9 bases and J 2 bases; nucleotides not matched to a gene: 10. CDR3 length: 15 residues. Germline-derived CDR1 and CDR2 are MDHEN and SYDVKM. DNA of the CDR3: TGTGCCAGTTTAGAGGGCGGGGGTCCCTACAATGAGCAGTTCTTC. Translated, it gives CASLEGGGPYNEQFF.

The chain links TRBV5-1 to TRBJ2-5, with 9 bases that match TRBD1. Trimming at V came to 4 bases and at J to 3 bases, leaving 10 bases not matched to a gene. The CDR3 sequence is 16 residues long. CDR1 and CDR2 (germline): SGHRS, YFSETQ. CDR3 bases: TGCGCCAGCAGCAGGGGGGGGCGACAGGGGGAAGAGACCCAGTACTTC. Encoded protein: CASSRGGRQGEETQYF.

The chain couples TRBV6-6 to TRBJ2-1; D might be TRBD2 (6 bases). With 4 bases removed from V and 0 bases from J, the gap between germline ends came to 10 bases. CDR3 length: 15 residues. Germline CDR1 and CDR2: MNHNY and SVGAGI (reference sequence). CDR3 DNA: TGTGCCAGCAGTTTAGCGGTGAGCTCCTACAATGAGCAGTTCTTC. Protein: CASSLAVSSYNEQFF.